This TCR beta chain was retrieved from a study of T cell changes during pregnancy in multiple sclerosis. Only in-frame clones appear in the TCRdb table, and some are missing; sequencing was by immunoSEQ multiplex PCR. The sample holds fewer than 45,000 clones, around 93% seen once. The length of the CDR3 is 15 residues. V lost 3 bases and J 0 bases, leaving 9 bases between the germline ends. Looked up from germline, CDR1 is SGHTA and CDR2 is FQGTGA. The chain employs TRBV7-3 and TRBJ2-1; D is uncertain. This sample comprised CD4+ T cells from peripheral blood mononuclear cells, obtained in the third trimester of pregnancy. This TCR came from a female donor in good health, enrolled as a control in a pregnancy study. CDR3 in DNA: TGTGCCAGCAGCTTGTCAGGATCCTCCTACAATGAGCAGTTCTTC. It is translated as CASSLSGSSYNEQFF.